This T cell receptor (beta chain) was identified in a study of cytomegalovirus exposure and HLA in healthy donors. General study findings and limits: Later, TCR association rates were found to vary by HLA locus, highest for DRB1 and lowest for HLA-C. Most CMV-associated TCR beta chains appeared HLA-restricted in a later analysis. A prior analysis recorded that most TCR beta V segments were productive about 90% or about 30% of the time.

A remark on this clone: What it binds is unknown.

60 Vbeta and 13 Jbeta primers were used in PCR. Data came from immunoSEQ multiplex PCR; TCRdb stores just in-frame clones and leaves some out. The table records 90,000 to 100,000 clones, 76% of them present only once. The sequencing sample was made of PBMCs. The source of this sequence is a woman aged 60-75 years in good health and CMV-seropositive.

CDR3 sequence (DNA): TGTGCCAGCAGCCAGGACCAGCGGGAGACCCAGTACTTC. Protein product: CASSQDQRETQYF. The V gene is TRBV7-9, the J gene TRBJ2-5, with D perhaps TRBD2 (5 bases). The CDR3 runs 13 residues. Per germline, CDR1 SEHNR and CDR2 FQNEAQ (reference sequence). V was shortened by 5 bases and J by 5 bases, with 12 bases between the two germline ends. Supplemented by reference TRBV7-9 and TRBJ2-5, the full variable domain reads DTGVSQNPRHKITKRGQNVTFRCDPISEHNRLYWYRQTLGQGPEFLTYFQNEAQLEKSRLLSDRFSAERPKGSFSTLEIQRTEQGDSAMYLCASSQDQRETQYFGPGTRLLVL.